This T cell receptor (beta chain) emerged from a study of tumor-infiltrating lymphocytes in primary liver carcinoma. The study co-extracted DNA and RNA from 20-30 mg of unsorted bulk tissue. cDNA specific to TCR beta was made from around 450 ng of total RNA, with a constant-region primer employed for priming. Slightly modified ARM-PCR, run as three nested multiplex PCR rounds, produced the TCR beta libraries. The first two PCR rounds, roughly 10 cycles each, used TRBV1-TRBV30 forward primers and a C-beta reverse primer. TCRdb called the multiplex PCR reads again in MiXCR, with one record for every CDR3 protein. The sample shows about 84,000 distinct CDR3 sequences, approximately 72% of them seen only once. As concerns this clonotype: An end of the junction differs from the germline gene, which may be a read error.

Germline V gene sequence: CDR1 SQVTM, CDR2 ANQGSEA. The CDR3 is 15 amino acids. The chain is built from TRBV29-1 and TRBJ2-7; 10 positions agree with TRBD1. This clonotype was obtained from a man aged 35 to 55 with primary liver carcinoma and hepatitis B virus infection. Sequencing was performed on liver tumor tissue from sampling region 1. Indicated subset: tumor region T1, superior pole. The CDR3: CSVEVQGQGVYGQYF. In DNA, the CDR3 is TGCAGCGTTGAAGTACAAGGACAGGGGGTCTACGGGCAGTACTTC.